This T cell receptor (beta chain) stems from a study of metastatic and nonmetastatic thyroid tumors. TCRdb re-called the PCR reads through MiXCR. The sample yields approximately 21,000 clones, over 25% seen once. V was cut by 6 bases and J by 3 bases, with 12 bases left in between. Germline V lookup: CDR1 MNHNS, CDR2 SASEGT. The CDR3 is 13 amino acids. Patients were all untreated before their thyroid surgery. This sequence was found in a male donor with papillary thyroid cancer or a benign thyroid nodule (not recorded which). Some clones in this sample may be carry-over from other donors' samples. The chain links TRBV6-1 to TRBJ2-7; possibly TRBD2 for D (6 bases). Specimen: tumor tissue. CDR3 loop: CASRPVGGYEQYF. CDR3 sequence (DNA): TGTGCCAGCAGACCCGTCGGGGGCTACGAGCAGTACTTC.